The 25 T cell receptor beta chains given below trace back to one sample, sequenced in a study of blood T cell repertoires in COVID-19. Data came from immunoSEQ multiplex PCR; TCRdb stores just in-frame clones and leaves some out. The sample lists about 180,000 clones, 79% seen once, with around 8% in the top ten. Sequencing used peripheral blood. The receptors derive from a woman aged 55-69 years with COVID-19, enrolled during active disease.

The genes are TRBV5-1 and TRBJ2-1, with D possibly TRBD1 on 6 matching bases. V gave up 0 bases and J gave up 4 bases, with 11 bases separating them. Germline V lookup: CDR1 SGHRS, CDR2 YFSETQ. The CDR3 is made up of 15 amino acids. CDR3 sequence (DNA): TGCGCCAGCAGCTTGGCTGGGGGCACATACAATGAGCAGTTCTTC. Translating gives CASSLAGGTYNEQFF.

The rearrangement uses TRBV29-1 and TRBJ2-5, with 9 bases that match TRBD1. V was pared by 2 bases and J by 8 bases, with 9 bases of the junction left unmatched. The CDR3 contains 14 residues. Germline V gene data show CDR1 as SQVTM and CDR2 as ANQGSEA. The CDR3 sequence: CSVEFRTGGKTQYF. DNA for the CDR3: TGCAGCGTTGAATTCCGAACAGGGGGCAAAACCCAGTACTTC.

The chain couples TRBV5-5 to TRBJ1-2; D might be TRBD1 (6 bases). CDR3 length: 13 amino acids. Germline-derived CDR1 and CDR2 are SGHKS and YYEKEE (reference sequence). Trimming pared 2 bases from V and 3 bases from J, leaving 8 bases between. CDR3 nucleotide sequence: TGTGCCAGCAGCTTATCAGGGGACTATGGCTACACCTTC. Translated: CASSLSGDYGYTF.

The chain is built from TRBV10-3 and TRBJ2-5; 7 bases line up with TRBD1. Germline CDR1 reads ENHRY; CDR2 reads SYGVKD. The CDR3 length is 14 residues. The V and J ends lost 4 bases and 4 bases, in that order; junction bases with no gene match: 6. The CDR3 reads CAISVQGMRETQYF. In DNA, the CDR3 is TGTGCCATCAGTGTACAGGGGATGAGAGAGACCCAGTACTTC.

This chain connects TRBV7-6 to TRBJ2-5, with 8 bases aligning to TRBD1. Germline V lookup: CDR1 SGHVS, CDR2 FNYEAQ. V was clipped by 1 base and J by 0 bases; unmatched bases: 16. The length of the CDR3 is 20 residues. The CDR3 here is CASSLEFGIGTGAYQETQYF. The DNA of the CDR3 is TGTGCCAGCAGCTTAGAATTTGGAATCGGGACAGGCGCCTACCAAGAGACCCAGTACTTC.

The genes are TRBV9 and TRBJ2-1; D ambiguous. Germline V gives CDR1 SGDLS, CDR2 YYNGEE. Trimming removed 4 bases from V and 6 bases from J, with 20 bases in between. The length of the CDR3 is 16 residues. CDR3 DNA sequence: TGTGCCAGCAGCAAGATGACGGGTGCACGAACCAATGAGCAGTTCTTC. Translated: CASSKMTGARTNEQFF.

The rearrangement links TRBV4-1 to TRBJ2-7; 9 nucleotides match TRBD2. The CDR3 is 16 amino acids. V lost 0 bases and J lost 4; bases outside the gene matches: 7. Germline CDR1 and CDR2: MGHRA and YSYEKL. The CDR3 DNA reads as TGCGCCAGCAGCCAAGAGTCCCTAGCGGGAAAGTACGAGCAGTACTTC. Protein sequence: CASSQESLAGKYEQYF.

V gene TRBV1 combines with J gene TRBJ1-5; the tabulated D call, TRBD1, remains unverified against the DNA. TRBV1 is annotated as a pseudogene. The CDR3 contains 18 residues. In DNA form, the CDR3 reads TGCACCAGCAGCCAAGATCAATGGGGACAGGGGCACAATCAGCCCCAGCATTTT. Encoded protein: CTSSQDQWGQGHNQPQHF.

There are a few counts of this clone. The chain carries TRBV19 and TRBJ2-2; TRBD1 agrees at 7 bases. Germline CDR1 reads LNHDA; CDR2 reads SQIVND (reference sequence). V lost 6 bases and J lost 1; bases outside the gene matches: 5. The CDR3 loop spans 15 amino acids. The CDR3 loop reads CASSAGTVNTGELFF. The CDR3 DNA follows: TGTGCCAGTAGCGCCGGGACAGTGAACACCGGGGAGCTGTTTTTT.

V is TRBV3-1 (or the pseudogene TRBV3-2) and J is TRBJ1-2; tentatively, D is TRBD1 (5 bases). The CDR3 extends over 15 amino acids. Trimming shortened V by 2 bases and J by 4 bases, and 14 bases separated the two germline ends. In germline, CDR1 is LGHDT, CDR2 YNNKEL (reference sequence). The CDR3 region has the DNA TGTGCCAGCAGCCAATTTCAGGGTATGGGCTATGGCTACACCTTC. Translation: CASSQFQGMGYGYTF.

This clone is labeled as medium-sized. The genes are TRBV5-1 and TRBJ2-2; D remains ambiguous. V lost 0 bases to trimming and J lost 0 bases, with 15 bases between them. The CDR3 is 18 residues long. Germline V gene lookup returns CDR1 SGHRS and CDR2 YFSETQ. DNA of the CDR3: TGCGCCAGCAGCTTGGCGATGAGAACTCTCGCGAACACCGGGGAGCTGTTTTTT. Translating gives CASSLAMRTLANTGELFF. Complete variable domain (other parts from reference TRBV5-1 and TRBJ2-2): KAGVTQTPRYLIKTRGQQVTLSCSPISGHRSVSWYQQTPGQGLQFLFEYFSETQRNKGNFPGRFSGRQFSNSRSEMNVSTLELGDSALYLCASSLAMRTLANTGELFFGEGSRLTVL.

CDR3 nucleotide sequence: TGTGCCAGCAGCCTTGTGGAGGGGCAAGGCTACACCTTC. As protein: CASSLVEGQGYTF. The chain is built from TRBV7-6 and TRBJ1-2; possibly TRBD1 for D (5 bases). This CDR3 is built from 13 residues. V dropped 5 bases and J dropped 8 bases, with 15 bases sitting between them. Per germline, CDR1 SGHVS and CDR2 FNYEAQ. Full variable domain (rest looked up from reference TRBV7-6 and TRBJ1-2): GAGVSQSPRYKVTKRGQDVALRCDPISGHVSLYWYRQALGQGPEFLTYFNYEAQQDKSGLPNDRFSAERPEGSISTLTIQRTEQRDSAMYRCASSLVEGQGYTFGSGTRLTVV.

The V call is TRBV6-5, the J call TRBJ2-5; possibly TRBD2 for D (5 bases). The CDR3 length is 15 residues. Trimming removed 5 bases from V and 1 base from J, with 14 bases in between. Per the germline V gene, CDR1 is MNHEY and CDR2 is SVGAGI. CDR3 DNA sequence: TGTGCCAGCAGTCCGCTTCGGAGCGGCCAAGAGACCCAGTACTTC. Its translation is CASSPLRSGQETQYF.

This chain joins TRBV24-1 and TRBJ2-3; the D is unclear. Germline V gene sequence: CDR1 KGHDR, CDR2 SFDVKD. The CDR3 consists of 13 residues. Trimming removed 4 bases at V and 2 bases at J, with 6 bases between. CDR3 nucleotide sequence: TGTGCCACCAGTGAACAGAACACAGATACGCAGTATTTT. Translation: CATSEQNTDTQYF.

This clone was recorded once. V gene TRBV6-5 combines with J gene TRBJ2-7, with a possible D match to TRBD1 (6 bases). Trimming took 5 bases from V and 2 from J, leaving 16 bases between them. This CDR3 has 15 residues. Germline assignment: CDR1 MNHEY and CDR2 SVGAGI. The CDR3 reads CASSTPNRVPYEQYF. DNA for the CDR3: TGTGCCAGCAGTACCCCAAACAGGGTTCCCTACGAGCAGTACTTC.

V and J are TRBV6-6 and TRBJ2-3, with TRBD1 identical over 7 bases. The V and J ends lost 4 bases and 0 bases, in that order; junction bases with no gene match: 4. The germline V gene has CDR1 MNHNY and CDR2 SVGAGI (reference sequence). The CDR3 loop spans 15 amino acids. The CDR3, as DNA: TGTGCCAGCAGTTCAGGGGGTTATAGCACAGATACGCAGTATTTT. Encoded protein: CASSSGGYSTDTQYF.

The chain joins TRBV6-5 to TRBJ2-1; TRBD2 matches 11 bases. V gave up 2 bases and J gave up 4 bases; unmatched junction bases: 1. From germline, CDR1 is MNHEY and CDR2 SVGAGI. This CDR3 has 15 amino acids. DNA for the CDR3: TGTGCCAGCAGTTACCTAGCGGGGGGATACAATGAGCAGTTCTTC. Protein: CASSYLAGGYNEQFF.

The chain couples TRBV29-1 to TRBJ2-2, with D tentatively TRBD1 (6 bases). In germline, CDR1 is SQVTM, CDR2 ANQGSEA. Trimming left V 3 bases short and J 6 bases short, with 14 bases between. CDR3 length: 14 residues. Here the CDR3 DNA reads TGCAGCGTTGATAGGAGCCCAGGGGCCGGGGAGCTGTTTTTT. Its translation is CSVDRSPGAGELFF.

This clone showed up just once. The chain carries TRBV18 and TRBJ1-5; TRBD1 agrees at 8 bases. The CDR3 is made up of 13 amino acids. CDR1 and CDR2 (germline): KGHSH, LQKENI. V shed 3 bases and J 5 bases; nucleotides not matched to a gene: 0. The CDR3 DNA is TGTGCCAGCTCACCGGGACAGGATCAGCCCCAGCATTTT. This codes for CASSPGQDQPQHF.

The rearrangement links TRBV28 to TRBJ1-6; D remains ambiguous. The CDR3 length is 14 residues. V was pared by 2 bases and J by 5 bases, with 7 bases between. The germline gives CDR1 MDHEN, CDR2 SYDVKM. The CDR3 spells CASSLGVDNSPLHF. Here the CDR3 DNA reads TGTGCCAGCAGTTTAGGAGTGGATAATTCACCCCTCCACTTT.

This rearrangement joins TRBV9 to TRBJ2-7; 9 bases match TRBD1. This CDR3 region has 14 residues. J was trimmed by 3 bases and V by 0 bases; bases with no gene match: 1. CDR1 and CDR2 (germline): SGDLS, YYNGEE. In nucleotides, the CDR3 is TGTGCCAGCAGCGTAGCGGGACAGGGCTACGAGCAGTACTTC. It translates to CASSVAGQGYEQYF.

In its sample, this clone was seen once. The chain employs TRBV29-1 and TRBJ2-3; 9 nucleotides line up with TRBD2. The CDR3 loop spans 15 amino acids. Germline V CDR1 and CDR2: SQVTM, ANQGSEA. Unmatched junction bases numbered 9, after V lost 5 bases and J lost 3 bases. This chain's CDR3 is CSVSPLAGVTDTQYF. The CDR3 nucleotides are TGCAGCGTTTCACCGTTAGCGGGGGTTACAGATACGCAGTATTTT.

CDR3 nucleotides: TGTGCCAGCTCACCATTAGGGAGCACTGAAGCTTTCTTT. This sequence encodes CASSPLGSTEAFF. The chain has TRBV18 and TRBJ1-1, with no clear D. The germline gives CDR1 KGHSH, CDR2 LQKENI. The CDR3 sequence is 13 residues long. The germline V and J ends were trimmed by 2 bases and 4 bases, with 8 bases remaining between them.

This clone was detected only a few times. The V gene is TRBV9, the J gene TRBJ2-3; TRBD2 matches at 12 bases. The germline gives CDR1 SGDLS, CDR2 YYNGEE. The CDR3 sequence is 16 residues long. With 3 bases clipped from V and 3 bases from J, the junction kept 5 bases outside the gene matches. The CDR3 bases are TGTGCCAGCAGCGGACGACTAGCGGGGGATACAGATACGCAGTATTTT. It encodes CASSGRLAGDTDTQYF.

Worth noting for this clone: The same CDR3 can be traced to other DNA sequences in this sample. The chain couples TRBV7-9 to TRBJ2-2, with D unclear. The CDR3 is 15 residues long. V was trimmed by 0 bases and J by 1 base, leaving 6 bases between them. Germline V gene data show CDR1 as SEHNR and CDR2 as FQNEAQ (reference sequence). CDR3 in amino acids: CASSLARGNTGELFF. CDR3 coding DNA: TGTGCCAGCAGCTTAGCAAGAGGGAACACCGGGGAGCTGTTTTTT.